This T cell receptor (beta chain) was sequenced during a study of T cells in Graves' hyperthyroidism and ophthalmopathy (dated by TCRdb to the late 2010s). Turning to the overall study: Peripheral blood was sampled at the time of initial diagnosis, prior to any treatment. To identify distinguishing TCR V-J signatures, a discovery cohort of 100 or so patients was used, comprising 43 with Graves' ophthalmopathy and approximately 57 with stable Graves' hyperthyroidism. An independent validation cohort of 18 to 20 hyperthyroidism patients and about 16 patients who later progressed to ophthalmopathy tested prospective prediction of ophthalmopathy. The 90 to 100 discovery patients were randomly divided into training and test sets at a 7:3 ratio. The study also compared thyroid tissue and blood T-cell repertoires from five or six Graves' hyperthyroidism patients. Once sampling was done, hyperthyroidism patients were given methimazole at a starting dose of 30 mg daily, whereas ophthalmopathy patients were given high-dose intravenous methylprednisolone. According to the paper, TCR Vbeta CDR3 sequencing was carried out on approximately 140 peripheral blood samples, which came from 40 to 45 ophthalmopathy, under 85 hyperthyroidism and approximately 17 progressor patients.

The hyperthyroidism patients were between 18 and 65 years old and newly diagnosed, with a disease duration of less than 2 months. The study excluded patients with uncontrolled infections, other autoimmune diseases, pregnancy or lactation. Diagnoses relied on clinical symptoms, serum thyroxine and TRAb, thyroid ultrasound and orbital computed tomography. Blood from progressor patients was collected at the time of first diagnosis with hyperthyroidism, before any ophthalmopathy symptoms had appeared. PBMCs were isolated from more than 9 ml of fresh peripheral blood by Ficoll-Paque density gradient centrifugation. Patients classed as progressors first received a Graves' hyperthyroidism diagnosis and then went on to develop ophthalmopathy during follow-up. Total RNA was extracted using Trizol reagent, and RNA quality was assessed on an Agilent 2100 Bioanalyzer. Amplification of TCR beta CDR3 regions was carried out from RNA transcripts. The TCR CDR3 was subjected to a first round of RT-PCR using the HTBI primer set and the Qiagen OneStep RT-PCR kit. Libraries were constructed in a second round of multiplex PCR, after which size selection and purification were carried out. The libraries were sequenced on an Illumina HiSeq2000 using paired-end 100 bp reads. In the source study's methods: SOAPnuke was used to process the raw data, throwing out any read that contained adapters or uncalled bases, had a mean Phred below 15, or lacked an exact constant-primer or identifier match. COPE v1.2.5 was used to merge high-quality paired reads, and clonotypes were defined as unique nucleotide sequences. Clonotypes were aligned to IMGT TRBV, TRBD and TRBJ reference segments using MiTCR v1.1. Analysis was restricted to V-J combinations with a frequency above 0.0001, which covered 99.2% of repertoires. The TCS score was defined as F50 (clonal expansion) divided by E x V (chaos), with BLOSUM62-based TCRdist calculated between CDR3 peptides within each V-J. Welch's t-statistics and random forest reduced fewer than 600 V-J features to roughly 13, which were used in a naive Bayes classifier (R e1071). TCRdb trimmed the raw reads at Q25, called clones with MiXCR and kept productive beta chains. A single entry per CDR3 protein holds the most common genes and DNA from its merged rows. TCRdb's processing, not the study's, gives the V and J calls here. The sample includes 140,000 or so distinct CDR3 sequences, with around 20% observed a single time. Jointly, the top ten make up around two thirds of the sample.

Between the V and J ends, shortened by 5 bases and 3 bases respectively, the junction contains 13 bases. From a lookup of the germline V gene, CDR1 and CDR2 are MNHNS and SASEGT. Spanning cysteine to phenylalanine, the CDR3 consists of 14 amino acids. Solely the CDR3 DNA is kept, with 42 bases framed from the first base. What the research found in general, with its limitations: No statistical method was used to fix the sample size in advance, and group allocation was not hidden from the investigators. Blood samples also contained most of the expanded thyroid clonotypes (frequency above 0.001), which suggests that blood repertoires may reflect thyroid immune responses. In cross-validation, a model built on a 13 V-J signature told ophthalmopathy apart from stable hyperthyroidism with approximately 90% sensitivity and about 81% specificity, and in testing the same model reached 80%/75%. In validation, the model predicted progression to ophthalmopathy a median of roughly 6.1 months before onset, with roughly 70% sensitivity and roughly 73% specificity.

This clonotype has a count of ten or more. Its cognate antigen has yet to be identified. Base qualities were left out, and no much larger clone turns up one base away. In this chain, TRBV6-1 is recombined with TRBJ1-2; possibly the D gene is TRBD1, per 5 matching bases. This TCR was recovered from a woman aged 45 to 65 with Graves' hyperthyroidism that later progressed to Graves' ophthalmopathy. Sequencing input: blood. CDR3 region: CASSRGSGDYGYTF. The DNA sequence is TGTGCCAGCAGTCGGGGCAGCGGGGACTATGGCTACACCTTC.